A single sample gave rise to the 32 T cell receptor beta chains below, sequenced in a study of CD8 T cells in Susac syndrome. When the RNA was reverse transcribed, random hexamers were used with an input of about 0.5 to 1 ug. Using its own MiXCR run on the immunoSEQ multiplex PCR reads, TCRdb lists one record per CDR3 protein. The sample lists 400,000 or so distinct CDR3 sequences, around 85% occurring once. Material for sequencing was CD8+ T cells from PBMCs. Receptor source: a human donor with multiple sclerosis.

This clonotype was recorded only once. For the CDR3, the DNA is TGTGCCAGCAGTCCATTTGTGACTAGCCTGGAGAATGAGCAGTTCTTC. Protein sequence: CASSPFVTSLENEQFF. The rearrangement uses TRBV27 and TRBJ2-1, with 7 nucleotides matching TRBD2. Germline-derived CDR1 and CDR2 are MNHEY and SMNVEV (reference sequence). CDR3 length: 16 amino acids. V trimming: 5 bases; J trimming: 7 bases; junction bases outside the gene matches: 14.

The chain couples TRBV6-1 to TRBJ2-7; no clear D gene. V lost 8 bases and J lost 2, with 10 bases in between. The CDR3 is 12 amino acids. Per the germline V gene, CDR1 is MNHNS and CDR2 is SASEGT. The CDR3 sequence: CASRTDAYEQYF. CDR3 bases: TGTGCCAGCCGGACGGACGCCTACGAGCAGTACTTC.

CDR3 sequence (DNA): TGTGCCAGCAGCTTGGCCTCTTTCAACTCCTACGAGCAGTACTTC. Translation: CASSLASFNSYEQYF. This chain joins TRBV5-6 and TRBJ2-7, with D unresolved. This CDR3 has 15 residues. CDR1 and CDR2 from the germline V gene are SGHDT and YYEEEE. V shed 0 bases and J shed 0 bases, with 10 bases lying between them.

This clonotype appeared a single time. The V and J genes are TRBV10-3 and TRBJ1-2; D ambiguous. The V gene lost 3 bases and the J gene lost 2 bases, with 4 bases spanning the gap. This CDR3 spans 12 amino acids. Germline V gene data show CDR1 as ENHRY and CDR2 as SYGVKD. The CDR3 sequence is CAISDRNYGYTF. DNA of the CDR3: TGTGCCATCAGTGACAGGAACTATGGCTACACCTTC.

This clonotype came up once. The V call is TRBV27, the J call TRBJ2-7; 8 bases are shared with TRBD1. The germline CDR1 and CDR2 sequences are MNHEY and SMNVEV (reference sequence). The CDR3 consists of 13 residues. J lost 6 bases, V lost 6 bases, and 7 bases had no gene match. CDR3 sequence: CASRETGVLEQYF. CDR3 in DNA: TGTGCCAGCAGGGAGACAGGGGTTCTCGAGCAGTACTTC.

The sample holds a few counts of this clonotype. The chain is built from TRBV4-1 and TRBJ1-1; D not certain. Germline values: CDR1 MGHRA, CDR2 YSYEKL. The CDR3 consists of 14 residues. Trimming took off 3 bases at V and 4 bases at J, with 12 bases between the two ends. Here the CDR3 reads CASSQETLFTEAFF. DNA of the CDR3: TGCGCCAGCAGCCAGGAGACACTTTTCACTGAAGCTTTCTTT.

As DNA, the CDR3 is TGTGCCAGCAGTTATGGGGGGCGAATGGCCGGGGAGCTGTTTTTT. Amino acid sequence: CASSYGGRMAGELFF. The J gene is TRBJ2-2, the V gene TRBV6-5; D tentatively reads TRBD1 or TRBD2 (6 bases each). CDR3 length: 15 residues. V was cut by 3 bases and J by 6 bases, with 14 bases left in between. Germline V lookup: CDR1 MNHEY, CDR2 SVGAGI.

This chain uses TRBV2 with TRBJ2-3; D gene uncertain. Germline loops: CDR1 SNHLY, CDR2 FYNNEI. V was cut by 3 bases and J by 2 bases, with 9 bases left in between. The CDR3 contains 14 residues. CDR3 nucleotides: TGTGCCAGCAGTGATGGGGTGTCCACAGATACGCAGTATTTT. This translates into CASSDGVSTDTQYF.

The chain is built from TRBV5-1 and TRBJ1-6; no clear D gene. V was cut by 0 bases and J by 0 bases, with 7 bases left in between. CDR3 size: 16 residues. CDR1 SGHRS and CDR2 YFSETQ come from the germline V gene. CDR3 residues: CASSLVGSSYNSPLHF. The CDR3 coding sequence is TGCGCCAGCAGCTTGGTGGGGAGCTCCTATAATTCACCCCTCCACTTT.

The rearrangement joins TRBV21-1 to TRBJ2-1; the table assigns TRBD1, which was not confirmed against the DNA. TRBV21-1 is marked as a pseudogene. The CDR3 covers 16 residues. CDR3 nucleotides: TGTGCCAGCAGAGAATCATCGGACAGGGTCTACAATGAGCAGTTCTTC. This encodes CASRESSDRVYNEQFF.

This sequence joins TRBV2 and TRBJ2-1, with 11 bases identical to TRBD2. The CDR3 loop spans 12 amino acids. V lost 11 bases and J lost 10; bases outside the gene matches: 7. Germline assignment: CDR1 SNHLY and CDR2 FYNNEI. DNA for the CDR3: TGTGCCTGTACCGGGACTAGCGGCGAGCAGTTCTTC. It encodes CACTGTSGEQFF.

J is TRBJ2-2 and V is TRBV29-1; D is possibly TRBD2 (8 bases). Germline V gives CDR1 SQVTM, CDR2 ANQGSEA. This CDR3 region has 16 residues. Between the trimmed V and J ends, which lost 7 bases and 4 bases, there was a span of 22 bases. CDR3 region: CSAMNAGGLGTGELFF. In DNA form, the CDR3 reads TGCAGCGCCATGAACGCAGGGGGACTAGGCACCGGGGAGCTGTTTTTT.

V gene TRBV7-9 combines with J gene TRBJ1-1; 9 nucleotides match TRBD1. J was trimmed by 4 bases and V by 4 bases; bases with no gene match: 7. The CDR3 extends over 15 amino acids. Germline CDR1 is SEHNR and CDR2 is FQNEAQ (reference sequence). CDR3 region: CASSYPGQGSTEAFF. The CDR3 bases are TGTGCCAGCAGCTACCCGGGACAGGGAAGCACTGAAGCTTTCTTT.

The chain has TRBV14 and TRBJ1-3, with D perhaps matching TRBD1 (6 bases). The CDR3 covers 16 residues. Germline V gene data show CDR1 as SGHDN and CDR2 as FVKESK. Trimming took off 0 bases at V and 3 bases at J, with 12 bases between the two ends. CDR3 nucleotides: TGTGCCAGCAGCCAAGAGGGGCAGGGGCTTGGAAACACCATATATTTT. Translated, it gives CASSQEGQGLGNTIYF.

This clonotype was observed a single time. The J gene is TRBJ1-2, the V gene TRBV19; 7 bases are shared with TRBD1. This CDR3 comprises 13 residues. Germline-derived CDR1 and CDR2 are LNHDA and SQIVND (reference sequence). Trimming cost V 5 bases and J 6 bases; bases outside gene matches: 6. This CDR3 reads CASSGGTVDGYTF. The CDR3 nucleotides read TGTGCCAGTAGTGGGGGGACAGTTGATGGCTACACCTTC.

The CDR3 nucleotides are TGCGCCAGCAGCTCAGATCAGGGAAATCAGCCCCAGCATTTT. It codes for CASSSDQGNQPQHF. This chain uses TRBV5-1 with TRBJ1-5; tentative D call: TRBD1 (5 bases). V shed 3 bases and J shed 4 bases, with 11 bases lying between them. CDR1 SGHRS and CDR2 YFSETQ come from the germline V gene. This CDR3 has 14 amino acids. Full variable domain (remainder filled in from reference TRBV5-1 and TRBJ1-5): KAGVTQTPRYLIKTRGQQVTLSCSPISGHRSVSWYQQTPGQGLQFLFEYFSETQRNKGNFPGRFSGRQFSNSRSEMNVSTLELGDSALYLCASSSDQGNQPQHFGDGTRLSIL.

The chain has TRBV27 and TRBJ2-3; 11 bases match TRBD2. The CDR3 has 16 residues. In germline, CDR1 is MNHEY, CDR2 SMNVEV (reference sequence). V dropped 4 bases and J dropped 3; count of bases not matched to a gene: 6. CDR3 DNA: TGTGCCAGCAGTTCGCTACTAGCGGGAGAGACAGATACGCAGTATTTT. It yields the protein CASSSLLAGETDTQYF.

The gene calls are TRBV4-1 and TRBJ1-1; D ambiguous. The V end was cut by 3 bases, the J end by 3 bases, with 11 bases between. Germline-derived CDR1 and CDR2 are MGHRA and YSYEKL. The CDR3 spans 14 residues. In nucleotides, the CDR3 is TGCGCCAGCAGCCAGTTGGGCGGGGACACTGAAGCTTTCTTT. Protein: CASSQLGGDTEAFF.

The J gene is TRBJ2-1, the V gene TRBV4-2; tentatively, D is TRBD2 (7 bases). Germline V CDR1 and CDR2: LGHNA, YNFKEQ. V dropped 3 bases and J dropped 7 bases, with 13 bases sitting between them. This CDR3 has 14 amino acids. This CDR3 is CASSQGGGLNEQFF. As DNA, the CDR3 is TGTGCCAGCAGCCAGGGGGGGGGCCTAAATGAGCAGTTCTTC.

This chain connects TRBV30 to TRBJ1-6, with D unresolved. The germline CDR1 and CDR2 sequences are GTSNPN and SVGIG (reference sequence). The ends were cut back, 1 base at V and 7 bases at J, with 5 bases in the middle. The CDR3 contains 12 residues. CDR3 coding DNA: TGTGCCTGGAGTGACGGGAATTCACCCCTCCACTTT. This translates into CAWSDGNSPLHF.

The chain links TRBV9 to TRBJ2-4, with D possibly matching TRBD1 (8 bases). The germline gives CDR1 SGDLS, CDR2 YYNGEE. This CDR3 comprises 14 residues. V was pared by 4 bases and J by 8 bases, with 16 bases between. CDR3 sequence reads: CASSPTGGEHIQYF. The CDR3 DNA reads TGTGCCAGCAGCCCAACAGGGGGGGAGCACATTCAGTACTTC.

The V call is TRBV19, the J call TRBJ2-1; 9 bases line up with TRBD1. With V trimmed by 4 bases and J by 0 bases, 4 bases remained unmatched. Germline values: CDR1 LNHDA, CDR2 SQIVND (reference sequence). The CDR3 totals 16 residues. The CDR3 DNA follows: TGTGCCAGTAGTAGGGGACAGGGATTCTCCTACAATGAGCAGTTCTTC. Its protein product is CASSRGQGFSYNEQFF.

The rearrangement joins TRBV3-1 to TRBJ2-2, with TRBD1 identical over 9 bases. The V segment lost 5 bases and the J segment 1 base; nucleotides outside the gene matches: 2. CDR3 size: 15 residues. CDR1 and CDR2 from the germline V gene are LGHDT and YNNKEL (reference sequence). The CDR3 loop is CASSTGQGNTGELFF. CDR3 in DNA: TGTGCCAGCAGCACGGGACAGGGGAACACCGGGGAGCTGTTTTTT.

This sequence joins TRBV30 and TRBJ2-4, with D possibly matching TRBD2 (5 bases). This CDR3 has 17 amino acids. V was pared by 0 bases and J by 4 bases, with 19 bases between. Germline V gene data show CDR1 as GTSNPN and CDR2 as SVGIG (reference sequence). The CDR3 is CAWSVRWAPLAKNIQYF. DNA of the CDR3: TGTGCCTGGAGTGTACGGTGGGCTCCCCTAGCAAAAAACATTCAGTACTTC.

V gene TRBV29-1 combines with J gene TRBJ2-2; D remains unclear. The length of the CDR3 is 11 residues. Germline values: CDR1 SQVTM, CDR2 ANQGSEA. The V gene lost 3 bases and the J gene lost 3 bases, with 2 bases spanning the gap. CDR3 in amino acids: CSVDDTGELFF. The CDR3 coding sequence is TGCAGCGTTGATGACACCGGGGAGCTGTTTTTT.

This clonotype occurred once. The chain recombines TRBV3-1 with TRBJ2-7; D remains ambiguous. Germline CDR1 and CDR2: LGHDT and YNNKEL (reference sequence). The length of the CDR3 is 13 residues. Trimming left V 3 bases short and J 0 bases short, with 6 bases between. The CDR3, as DNA: TGTGCCAGCAGCCAGCCAAGCTCCTACGAGCAGTACTTC. This encodes CASSQPSSYEQYF.

The chain's CDR3 is CASSYQLAGNEQFF. DNA of the CDR3: TGTGCCAGCAGTTACCAACTAGCTGGCAATGAGCAGTTCTTC. This chain connects TRBV6-5 to TRBJ2-1, with D perhaps TRBD2 (6 bases). Germline assignment: CDR1 MNHEY and CDR2 SVGAGI. V was cut by 2 bases and J by 6 bases, with 11 bases left in between. The CDR3 covers 14 residues.

The chain employs TRBV6-2 or TRBV6-3 and TRBJ2-3, with D tentatively TRBD1 (5 bases). CDR1 is MNHEY, CDR2 SVGEGT, per germline. Trimming removed 6 bases at V and 2 bases at J, with 18 bases between. The CDR3 is made up of 16 amino acids. The CDR3 region is CASRQPSDMFTDTQYF. CDR3 DNA sequence: TGTGCCAGCAGGCAACCGTCGGACATGTTCACAGATACGCAGTATTTT.

The chain uses TRBV7-2 and TRBJ2-7; 10 bases map to TRBD2. From germline, CDR1 is SGHTA and CDR2 FQGNSA. CDR3 length: 15 residues. V was pared by 6 bases and J by 3 bases, with 8 bases of the junction left unmatched. The CDR3 DNA follows: TGTGCCAGCAGACAAACTAGCGGGGAAGGCTACGAGCAGTACTTC. Amino acids: CASRQTSGEGYEQYF.

The chain couples TRBV29-1 to TRBJ1-1, with a tentative D call TRBD1 (5 bases). This CDR3 has 18 amino acids. Per the germline V gene, CDR1 is SQVTM and CDR2 is ANQGSEA. V was clipped by 0 bases and J by 0 bases, with 20 bases between them. The CDR3: CSVEDYKGKGLLNTEAFF. The CDR3 coding sequence is TGCAGCGTTGAAGATTATAAGGGGAAGGGTCTGTTGAACACTGAAGCTTTCTTT.

This chain connects TRBV27 to TRBJ1-1; maybe TRBD1 (6 bases). Germline V lookup: CDR1 MNHEY, CDR2 SMNVEV (reference sequence). The ends were cut back, 5 bases at V and 4 bases at J, with 17 bases in the middle. The CDR3 length is 15 residues. As DNA, the CDR3 is TGTGCCAGCAGTCACACAGGGACCCGGAGCACTGAAGCTTTCTTT. Protein product: CASSHTGTRSTEAFF.

This chain uses TRBV12-3 or TRBV12-4 with TRBJ2-1; TRBD2 might be the D (5 bases). This CDR3 is built from 13 residues. Between the trimmed V and J ends, which lost 3 bases and 10 bases, there was a span of 13 bases. The CDR3 coding sequence is TGTGCCAGCAGTTTTAGTGTGTGGGAGGAGCAGTTCTTC. It is translated as CASSFSVWEEQFF.